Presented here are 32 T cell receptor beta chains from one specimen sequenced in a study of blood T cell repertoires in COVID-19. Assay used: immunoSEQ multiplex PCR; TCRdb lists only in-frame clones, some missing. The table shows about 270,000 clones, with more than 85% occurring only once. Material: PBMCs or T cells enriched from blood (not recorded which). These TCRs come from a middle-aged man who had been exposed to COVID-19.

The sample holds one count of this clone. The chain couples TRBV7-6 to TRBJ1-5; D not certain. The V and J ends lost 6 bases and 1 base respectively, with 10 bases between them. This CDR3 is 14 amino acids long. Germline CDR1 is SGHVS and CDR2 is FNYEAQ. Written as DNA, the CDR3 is TGTGCCAGCAGGGAACGCGGGAGCAATCAGCCCCAGCATTTT. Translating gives CASRERGSNQPQHF.

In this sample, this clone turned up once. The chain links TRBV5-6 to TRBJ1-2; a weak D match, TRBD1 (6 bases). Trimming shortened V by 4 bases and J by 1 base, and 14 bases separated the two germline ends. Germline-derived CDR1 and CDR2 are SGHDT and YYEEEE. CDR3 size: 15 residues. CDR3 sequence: CASSRQTGVNYGYTF. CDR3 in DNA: TGTGCCAGCAGCAGGCAGACAGGAGTTAACTATGGCTACACCTTC. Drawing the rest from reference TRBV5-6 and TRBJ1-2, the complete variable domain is DAGVTQSPTHLIKTRGQQVTLRCSPKSGHDTVSWYQQALGQGPQFIFQYYEEEERQRGNFPDRFSGHQFPNYSSELNVNALLLGDSALYLCASSRQTGVNYGYTFGSGTRLTVV.

The CDR3 is CAISSFTDRGQETQYF. Here the CDR3 DNA reads TGTGCCATCAGCTCCTTCACCGACAGGGGCCAAGAGACCCAGTACTTC. The chain is built from TRBV10-3 and TRBJ2-5; 8 nucleotides line up with TRBD1. Per the germline V gene, CDR1 is ENHRY and CDR2 is SYGVKD. CDR3 length: 16 residues. V shed 6 bases and J 1 base; nucleotides not matched to a gene: 10.

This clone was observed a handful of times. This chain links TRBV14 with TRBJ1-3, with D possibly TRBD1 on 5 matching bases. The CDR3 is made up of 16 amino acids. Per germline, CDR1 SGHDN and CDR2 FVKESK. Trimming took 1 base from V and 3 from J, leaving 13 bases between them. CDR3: CASSQAYSGYGNTIYF. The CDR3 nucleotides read TGTGCCAGCAGCCAAGCCTATTCAGGGTATGGAAACACCATATATTTT.

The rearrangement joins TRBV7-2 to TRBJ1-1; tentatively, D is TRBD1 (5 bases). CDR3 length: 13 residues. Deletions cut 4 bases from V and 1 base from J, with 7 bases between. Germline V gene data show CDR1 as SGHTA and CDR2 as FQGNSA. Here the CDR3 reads CASSSGQNTEAFF. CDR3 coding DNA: TGTGCCAGCAGCTCAGGACAGAACACTGAAGCTTTCTTT.

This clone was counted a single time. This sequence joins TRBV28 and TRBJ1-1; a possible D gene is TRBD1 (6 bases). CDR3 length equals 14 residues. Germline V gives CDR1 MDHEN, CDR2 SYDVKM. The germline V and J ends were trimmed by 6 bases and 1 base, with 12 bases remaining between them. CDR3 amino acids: CASRGQTGNTEAFF. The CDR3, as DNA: TGTGCCAGCAGAGGACAGACCGGGAACACTGAAGCTTTCTTT.

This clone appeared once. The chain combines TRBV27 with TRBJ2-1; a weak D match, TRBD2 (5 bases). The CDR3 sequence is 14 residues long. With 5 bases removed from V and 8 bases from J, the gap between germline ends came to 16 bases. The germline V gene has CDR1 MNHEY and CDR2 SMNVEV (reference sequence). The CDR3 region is CASSPPGSAHEQFF. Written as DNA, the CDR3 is TGTGCCAGCAGTCCCCCGGGGTCTGCCCATGAGCAGTTCTTC.

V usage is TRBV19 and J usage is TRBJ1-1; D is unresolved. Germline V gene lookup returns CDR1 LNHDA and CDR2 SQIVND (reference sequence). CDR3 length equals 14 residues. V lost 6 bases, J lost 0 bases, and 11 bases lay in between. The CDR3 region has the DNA TGTGCCAGTAGACAGTTTCTTATGAACACTGAAGCTTTCTTT. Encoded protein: CASRQFLMNTEAFF.

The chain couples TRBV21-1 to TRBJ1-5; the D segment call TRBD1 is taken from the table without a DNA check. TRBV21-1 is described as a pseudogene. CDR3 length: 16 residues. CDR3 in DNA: TGTGCCAGCAGCATGACTCGGACAGGGAGCAATCAGCCCCAGCATTTT. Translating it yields CASSMTRTGSNQPQHF.

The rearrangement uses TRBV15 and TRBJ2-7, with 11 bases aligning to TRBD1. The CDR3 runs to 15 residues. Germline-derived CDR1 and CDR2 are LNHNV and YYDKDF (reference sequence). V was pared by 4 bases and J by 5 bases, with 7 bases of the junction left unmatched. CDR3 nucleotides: TGTGCCACCAGCACAAGGGGACAGGGGGACGACGAGCAGTACTTC. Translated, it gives CATSTRGQGDDEQYF.

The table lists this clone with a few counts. CDR3 protein: CASSLGSPAKNIQYF. In DNA form, the CDR3 reads TGTGCCAGCAGCTTAGGGAGCCCAGCCAAAAACATTCAGTACTTC. The chain couples TRBV11-2 to TRBJ2-4; unclear D gene. The germline V and J ends were trimmed by 1 base and 0 bases, with 7 bases remaining between them. This CDR3 region has 15 residues. Germline V gene sequence: CDR1 SGHAT, CDR2 FQNNGV.

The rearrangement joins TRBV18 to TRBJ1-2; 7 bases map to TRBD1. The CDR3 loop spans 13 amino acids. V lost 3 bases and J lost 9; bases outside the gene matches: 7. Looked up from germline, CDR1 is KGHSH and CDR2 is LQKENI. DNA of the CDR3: TGTGCCAGCTCACCGGGACAGCACCATAGCTACACCTTC. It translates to CASSPGQHHSYTF.

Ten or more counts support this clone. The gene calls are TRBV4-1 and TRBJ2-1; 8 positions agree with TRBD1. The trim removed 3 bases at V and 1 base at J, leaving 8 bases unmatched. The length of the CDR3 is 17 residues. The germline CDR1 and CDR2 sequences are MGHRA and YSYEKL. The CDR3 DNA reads TGCGCCAGCAGCCACAAATCCAGGGACAGGTCCTACAATGAGCAGTTCTTC. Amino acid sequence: CASSHKSRDRSYNEQFF.

The CDR3 region is CASSLEIDSAATSMNTEAFF. In DNA, the CDR3 is TGTGCCAGCAGCTTGGAGATAGACAGTGCTGCTACCAGTATGAACACTGAAGCTTTCTTT. The rearrangement links TRBV5-4 to TRBJ1-1; TRBD1 might be the D (5 bases). The CDR3 sequence is 20 residues long. Trimming shortened V by 0 bases and J by 0 bases, and 24 bases separated the two germline ends. Germline loops: CDR1 SGHNT, CDR2 YYREEE (reference sequence).

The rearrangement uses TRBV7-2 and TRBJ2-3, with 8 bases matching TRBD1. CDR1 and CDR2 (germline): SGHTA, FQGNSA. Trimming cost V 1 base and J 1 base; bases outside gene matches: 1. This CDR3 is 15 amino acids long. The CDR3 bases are TGTGCCAGCAGCTTAGGGGGACAGGGCACAGATACGCAGTATTTT. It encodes CASSLGGQGTDTQYF.

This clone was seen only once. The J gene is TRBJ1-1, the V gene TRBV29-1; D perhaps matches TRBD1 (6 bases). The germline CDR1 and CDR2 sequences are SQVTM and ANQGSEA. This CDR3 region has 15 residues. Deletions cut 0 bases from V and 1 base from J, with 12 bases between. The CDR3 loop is CSVEDRDKGNTEAFF. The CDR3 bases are TGCAGCGTTGAAGATCGGGACAAGGGGAACACTGAAGCTTTCTTT.

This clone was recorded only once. The CDR3 protein is CASSPQAGPYEQYF. In DNA, the CDR3 is TGTGCCAGCAGCCCTCAAGCGGGACCCTACGAGCAGTACTTC. V gene TRBV3-1 (or the pseudogene TRBV3-2) combines with J gene TRBJ2-7, with 7 nucleotides matching TRBD2. The junction had 5 bases not matched to a gene; V was cut back by 4 bases and J by 2 bases. In germline, CDR1 is LGHDT, CDR2 YNNKEL (reference sequence). The CDR3 contains 14 residues.

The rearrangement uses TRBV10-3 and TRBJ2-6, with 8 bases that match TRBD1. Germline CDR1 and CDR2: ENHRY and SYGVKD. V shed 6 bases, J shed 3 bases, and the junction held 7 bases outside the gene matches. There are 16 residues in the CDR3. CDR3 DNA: TGTGCCATCAGCCGGACAGGGTGGGATGGGGCCAACGTCCTGACTTTC. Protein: CAISRTGWDGANVLTF.

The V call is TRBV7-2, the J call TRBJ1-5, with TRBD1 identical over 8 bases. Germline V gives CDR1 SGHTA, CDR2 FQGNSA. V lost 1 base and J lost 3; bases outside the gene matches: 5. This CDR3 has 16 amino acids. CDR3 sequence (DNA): TGTGCCAGCAGCTTAGATCCAGGGGGCCTCAATCAGCCCCAGCATTTT. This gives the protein CASSLDPGGLNQPQHF. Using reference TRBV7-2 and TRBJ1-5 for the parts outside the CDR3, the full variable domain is GAGVSQSPSNKVTEKGKDVELRCDPISGHTALYWYRQSLGQGLEFLIYFQGNSAPDKSGLPSDRFSAERTGGSVSTLTIQRTQQEDSAVYLCASSLDPGGLNQPQHFGDGTRLSIL.

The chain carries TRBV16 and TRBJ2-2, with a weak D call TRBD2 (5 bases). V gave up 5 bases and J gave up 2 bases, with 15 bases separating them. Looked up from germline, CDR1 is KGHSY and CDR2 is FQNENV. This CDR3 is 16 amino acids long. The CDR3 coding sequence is TGTGCCAGCAGCGATGACTACTCTCAAAACACCGGGGAGCTGTTTTTT. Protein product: CASSDDYSQNTGELFF.

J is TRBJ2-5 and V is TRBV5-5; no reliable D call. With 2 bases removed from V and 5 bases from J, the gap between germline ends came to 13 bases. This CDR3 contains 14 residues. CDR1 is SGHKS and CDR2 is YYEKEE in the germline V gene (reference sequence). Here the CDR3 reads CASSLNGRKETQYF. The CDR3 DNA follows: TGTGCCAGCAGCTTAAACGGCAGGAAGGAGACCCAGTACTTC.

CDR3 nucleotide sequence: TGTGCCAGCAGTTTAAGCGGGACAGGGGGGACTGTCGCAGCCAAAAACATTCAGTACTTC. As protein: CASSLSGTGGTVAAKNIQYF. The chain recombines TRBV28 with TRBJ2-4, with TRBD1 identical over 11 bases. Germline trimming cut 2 bases from V and 0 bases from J; bases unmatched to any gene: 12. The CDR3 covers 20 residues. CDR1 and CDR2 (germline): MDHEN, SYDVKM.

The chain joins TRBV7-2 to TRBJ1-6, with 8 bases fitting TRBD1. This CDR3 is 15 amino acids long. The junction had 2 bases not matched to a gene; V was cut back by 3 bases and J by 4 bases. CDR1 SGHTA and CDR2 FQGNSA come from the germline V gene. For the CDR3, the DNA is TGTGCCAGCAGCTTCGGACAGGGTTATAATTCACCCCTCCACTTT. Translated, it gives CASSFGQGYNSPLHF.

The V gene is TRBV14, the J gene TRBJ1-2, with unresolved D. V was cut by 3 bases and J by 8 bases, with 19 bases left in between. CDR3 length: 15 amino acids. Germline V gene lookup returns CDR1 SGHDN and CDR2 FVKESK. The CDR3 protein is CASSQAQEEGWGYTF. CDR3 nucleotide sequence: TGTGCCAGCAGCCAGGCGCAGGAGGAGGGCTGGGGCTACACCTTC. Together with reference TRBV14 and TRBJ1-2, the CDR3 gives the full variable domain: EAGVTQFPSHSVIEKGQTVTLRCDPISGHDNLYWYRRVMGKEIKFLLHFVKESKQDESGMPNNRFLAERTGGTYSTLKVQPAELEDSGVYFCASSQAQEEGWGYTFGSGTRLTVV.

Written as DNA, the CDR3 is TGTGCTAGTCGCTCTGGGGCCAACGTCCTGACTTTC. Encoded protein: CASRSGANVLTF. The rearrangement uses TRBV12-5 and TRBJ2-6, with D hard to call. Per germline, CDR1 LGHNT and CDR2 FRNRAP. V was cut by 8 bases and J by 0 bases, with 2 bases left in between. The CDR3 loop spans 12 amino acids.

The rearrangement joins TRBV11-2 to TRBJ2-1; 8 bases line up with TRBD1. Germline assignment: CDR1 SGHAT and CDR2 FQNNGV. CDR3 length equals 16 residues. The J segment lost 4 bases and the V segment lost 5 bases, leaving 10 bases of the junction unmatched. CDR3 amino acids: CASSRTGHGIYNEQFF. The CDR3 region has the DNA TGTGCCAGCAGCCGGACAGGGCACGGTATTTACAATGAGCAGTTCTTC. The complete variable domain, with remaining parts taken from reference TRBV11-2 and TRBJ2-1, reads EAGVAQSPRYKIIEKRQSVAFWCNPISGHATLYWYQQILGQGPKLLIQFQNNGVVDDSQLPKDRFSAERLKGVDSTLKIQPAKLEDSAVYLCASSRTGHGIYNEQFFGPGTRLTVL.

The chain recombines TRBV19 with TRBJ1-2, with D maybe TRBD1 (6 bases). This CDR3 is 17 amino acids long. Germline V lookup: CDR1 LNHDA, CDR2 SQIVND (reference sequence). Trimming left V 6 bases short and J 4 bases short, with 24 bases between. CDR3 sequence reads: CASSPKRQGLVFYGYTF. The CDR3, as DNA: TGTGCCAGTAGCCCAAAACGGCAGGGGTTGGTATTCTATGGCTACACCTTC.

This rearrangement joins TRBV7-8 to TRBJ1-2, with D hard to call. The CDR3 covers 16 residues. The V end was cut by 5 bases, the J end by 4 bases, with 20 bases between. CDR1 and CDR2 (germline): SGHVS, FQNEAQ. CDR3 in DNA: TGTGCCAGCAGCCCCCGAGACCTGACAAGCTTCTATGGCTACACCTTC. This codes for CASSPRDLTSFYGYTF.

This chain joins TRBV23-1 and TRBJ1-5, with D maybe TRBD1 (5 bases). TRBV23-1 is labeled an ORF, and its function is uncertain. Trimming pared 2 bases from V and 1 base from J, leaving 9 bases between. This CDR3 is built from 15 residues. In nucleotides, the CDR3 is TGCGCCAGCAGTCAACAGGGCCCGAGCAATCAGCCCCAGCATTTT. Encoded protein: CASSQQGPSNQPQHF.

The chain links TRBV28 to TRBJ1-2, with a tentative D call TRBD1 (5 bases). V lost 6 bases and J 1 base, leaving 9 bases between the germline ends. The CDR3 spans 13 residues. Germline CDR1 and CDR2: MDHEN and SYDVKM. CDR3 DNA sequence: TGTGCCAGCAGGAGGGACTTTAACTATGGCTACACCTTC. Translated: CASRRDFNYGYTF.

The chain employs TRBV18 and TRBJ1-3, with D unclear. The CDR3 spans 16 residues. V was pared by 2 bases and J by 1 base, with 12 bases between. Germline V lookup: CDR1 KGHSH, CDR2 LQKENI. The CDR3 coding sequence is TGTGCCAGCTCACCATCGGGTCTTCTATCTGGAAACACCATATATTTT. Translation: CASSPSGLLSGNTIYF.

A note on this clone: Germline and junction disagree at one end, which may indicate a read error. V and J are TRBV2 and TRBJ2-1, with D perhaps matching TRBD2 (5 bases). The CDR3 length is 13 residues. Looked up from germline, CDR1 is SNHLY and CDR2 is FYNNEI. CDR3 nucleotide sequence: TGTGCCAGCAGCGCTAGTCAACGTGACTATTTTCTCTTC. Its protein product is CASSASQRDYFLF.